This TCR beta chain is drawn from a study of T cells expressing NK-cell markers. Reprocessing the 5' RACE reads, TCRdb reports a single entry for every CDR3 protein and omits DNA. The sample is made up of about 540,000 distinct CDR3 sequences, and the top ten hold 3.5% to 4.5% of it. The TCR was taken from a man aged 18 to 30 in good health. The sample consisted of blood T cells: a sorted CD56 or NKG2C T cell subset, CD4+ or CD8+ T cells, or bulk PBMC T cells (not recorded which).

The CDR3 is CASSLDGVSYNEQFF. This rearrangement joins TRBV12-3 or TRBV12-4 to TRBJ2-1. The length of the CDR3 is 15 residues.